The 20 T cell receptor beta chains below come from one sample, sequenced in a study of chemoradiotherapy in HPV16-positive cancers. Generated by immunoSEQ multiplex PCR, the TCRdb table keeps only in-frame clones and is missing some. This table holds some 30,000 clones, more than 85% found once. The sequencing used blood, collected from a patient who underwent chemoradiotherapy. The receptors stem from a human donor with HPV-associated anogenital cancer.

The chain links TRBV9 to TRBJ1-1; no clear D gene. This CDR3 spans 13 amino acids. Germline values: CDR1 SGDLS, CDR2 YYNGEE. Trimming stripped 0 bases from V and 2 bases from J, with 5 bases between. This CDR3 reads CASSVVQNTEAFF. The CDR3 region has the DNA TGTGCCAGCAGCGTAGTACAAAACACTGAAGCTTTCTTT.

The chain has TRBV27 and TRBJ2-1; 10 positions match TRBD2. This CDR3 region has 17 residues. V shed 3 bases, J shed 3 bases, and the junction held 8 bases outside the gene matches. Germline CDR1 is MNHEY and CDR2 is SMNVEV (reference sequence). The CDR3 loop is CASSFRLAGDRYNEQFF. CDR3 DNA sequence: TGTGCCAGCAGTTTTCGGCTAGCGGGGGATCGCTACAATGAGCAGTTCTTC.

DNA for the CDR3: TGTGCCAGCTCACCCGACCAGGAAAAACTGTTTTTT. Its translation: CASSPDQEKLFF. V usage is TRBV18 and J usage is TRBJ1-4; D ambiguous. This CDR3 has 12 residues. Germline V gives CDR1 KGHSH, CDR2 LQKENI. V lost 3 bases and J 8 bases, leaving 7 bases between the germline ends.

The V gene is TRBV7-9, the J gene TRBJ1-2; D remains ambiguous. V gave up 3 bases and J gave up 7 bases, with 15 bases separating them. Germline values: CDR1 SEHNR, CDR2 FQNEAQ (reference sequence). The CDR3 spans 14 residues. The CDR3 DNA reads as TGTGCCAGCAGCTTCCAGTCTCACCCCTCTGGCTACACCTTC. Translating it yields CASSFQSHPSGYTF.

This clone was detected a few times. CDR3 region: CASSHLTGLAGEQFF. CDR3 coding DNA: TGTGCCAGCAGTCACCTTACCGGACTAGCGGGTGAGCAGTTCTTC. The chain recombines TRBV27 with TRBJ2-1; TRBD2 agrees at 11 bases. The junction had 9 bases not matched to a gene; V was cut back by 5 bases and J by 9 bases. CDR1 and CDR2 from the germline V gene are MNHEY and SMNVEV (reference sequence). This CDR3 has 15 amino acids.

The chain recombines TRBV5-1 with TRBJ1-3, with 8 bases identical to TRBD1. This CDR3 has 17 residues. Trimming at V came to 5 bases and at J to 0 bases, leaving 10 bases not matched to a gene. The germline V gene has CDR1 SGHRS and CDR2 YFSETQ. The CDR3 bases are TGCGCCAGCAGAGGGGAGACAGGGGAAAGCTCTGGAAACACCATATATTTT. Its translation is CASRGETGESSGNTIYF.

The sample holds a few counts of this clone. This sequence joins TRBV5-5 and TRBJ1-5; D uncertain. Germline V gene sequence: CDR1 SGHKS, CDR2 YYEKEE (reference sequence). The CDR3 has 16 residues. V was clipped by 1 base and J by 3 bases, with 14 bases between them. The CDR3 DNA sequence: TGTGCCAGCAGCTTGAAGCCGAGAGAGGCCAATCAGCCCCAGCATTTT. Residues: CASSLKPREANQPQHF.

The chain links TRBV15 to TRBJ2-3; D could derive from TRBD1 or TRBD2 (8 bases each). The CDR3 consists of 15 residues. The germline V and J ends were trimmed by 3 bases and 8 bases, with 18 bases remaining between them. CDR1 and CDR2 from the germline V gene are LNHNV and YYDKDF (reference sequence). CDR3 in amino acids: CATSRGGQAGGTQYF. CDR3 nucleotide sequence: TGTGCCACCAGCAGGGGGGGACAGGCGGGGGGTACGCAGTATTTT.

The genes are TRBV6-5 and TRBJ2-2; a weak D match, TRBD1 (5 bases). The germline gives CDR1 MNHEY, CDR2 SVGAGI. V lost 6 bases and J lost 3, with 11 bases in between. The CDR3 runs 14 residues. The CDR3 nucleotides read TGTGCCAGCAGAACCCGGACATACACCGGGGAGCTGTTTTTT. Protein: CASRTRTYTGELFF.

This clone has more than one count but fewer than ten. V usage is TRBV5-1 and J usage is TRBJ1-2; 9 bases map to TRBD1. Losses at the gene ends were 2 bases for V and 5 bases for J; bases not matched to a gene: 7. There are 15 residues in the CDR3. Germline V gives CDR1 SGHRS, CDR2 YFSETQ. DNA for the CDR3: TGCGCCAGCAGCTTAACAGGGGGCGCGTGGTATGGCTACACCTTC. Amino acids: CASSLTGGAWYGYTF.

The rearrangement links TRBV7-2 to TRBJ2-7; 9 nucleotides match TRBD2. The CDR3 consists of 15 residues. Losses at the gene ends were 5 bases for V and 2 bases for J; bases not matched to a gene: 7. CDR1 is SGHTA, CDR2 FQGNSA, per germline. CDR3: CASSVRGGSAYEQYF. CDR3 DNA: TGTGCCAGCAGCGTGCGGGGGGGGAGTGCCTACGAGCAGTACTTC.

The rearrangement joins TRBV13 to TRBJ2-5; the match to TRBD1 covers 9 bases. The CDR3 is made up of 18 amino acids. Germline-derived CDR1 and CDR2 are PRHDT and FYEKMQ (reference sequence). The trim removed 5 bases at V and 1 base at J, leaving 14 bases unmatched. CDR3 DNA sequence: TGTGCCAGCAGCACTGTCCTCCCGGGACAGGGACCCCAAGAGACCCAGTACTTC. This codes for CASSTVLPGQGPQETQYF.

The V gene is TRBV21-1, the J gene TRBJ2-1; the D call of TRBD2 is as the table states it, not checked on the DNA. TRBV21-1 is assigned pseudogene status. The CDR3 length is 15 residues. The CDR3, as DNA: TGTGCCAGCAGCGGGGTTGGGGGGTACTACAATGAGCAGTTCTTC. Amino acids: CASSGVGGYYNEQFF.

The chain recombines TRBV7-8 with TRBJ1-2; 7 nucleotides agree with TRBD1. The CDR3 contains 14 residues. V lost 5 bases, J lost 4 bases, and 7 bases stayed unmatched. Germline CDR1 is SGHVS and CDR2 is FQNEAQ. Written as DNA, the CDR3 is TGTGCCAGCAGCATGGACAGGATCGTCTATGGCTACACCTTC. Protein product: CASSMDRIVYGYTF. Combining the CDR3 with reference TRBV7-8 and TRBJ1-2 gives the whole variable domain GAGVSQSPRYKVAKRGQDVALRCDPISGHVSLFWYQQALGQGPEFLTYFQNEAQLDKSGLPSDRFFAERPEGSVSTLKIQRTQQEDSAVYLCASSMDRIVYGYTFGSGTRLTVV.

The table lists this clone with a count of one. J is TRBJ1-4 and V is TRBV25-1; D remains unclear. The CDR3 totals 13 residues. Germline V gene sequence: CDR1 MGHDK, CDR2 SYGVNS. The V end was cut by 4 bases, the J end by 5 bases, with 8 bases between. This chain's CDR3 is CASSVDGNEKLFF. CDR3 in DNA: TGTGCCAGCAGTGTGGACGGGAATGAAAAACTGTTTTTT.

The chain links TRBV6-5 to TRBJ2-1; D may be TRBD1 (5 bases). The CDR3 has 12 amino acids. From germline, CDR1 is MNHEY and CDR2 SVGAGI. Between the trimmed V and J ends, which lost 10 bases and 5 bases, there was a span of 12 bases. The CDR3, as DNA: TGTGCCACCTGGACACCAAACAATGAGCAGTTCTTC. Translating it yields CATWTPNNEQFF.

V and J are TRBV7-9 and TRBJ1-1; D is undetermined. V lost 4 bases and J lost 3, with 3 bases in between. Looked up from germline, CDR1 is SEHNR and CDR2 is FQNEAQ (reference sequence). The CDR3 extends over 11 amino acids. CDR3 DNA sequence: TGTGCCAGCAGCTCCGACACTGAAGCTTTCTTT. Translated: CASSSDTEAFF.

A note on this clone: Germline is not matched at one junction end, which may reflect a read error. Different DNA sequences within this sample yield the same CDR3. The chain couples TRBV7-7 to TRBJ1-1; 9 bases line up with TRBD1. The germline V gene encodes CDR1 SSHAT and CDR2 FNYEAQ (reference sequence). The CDR3 length is 16 residues. For the CDR3, the DNA is TGTGCTAGCAGCCCAGTAAGGGGACAGGGTAACACTGAAGCTTTCTTT. It codes for CASSPVRGQGNTEAFF.

This chain uses TRBV5-5 with TRBJ1-2, with D possibly being TRBD1 (5 bases). The CDR3 contains 12 residues. Germline V gene sequence: CDR1 SGHKS, CDR2 YYEKEE (reference sequence). V was trimmed by 2 bases and J by 8 bases, leaving 10 bases between them. The CDR3 bases are TGTGCCAGCAGCTTCCAGGGTCTCGGCTACACCTTC. It codes for CASSFQGLGYTF.

V and J are TRBV5-1 and TRBJ2-1; TRBD1 is a possible D gene (6 bases). Germline V gives CDR1 SGHRS, CDR2 YFSETQ. The CDR3 loop spans 18 amino acids. V shed 1 base and J shed 0 bases, with 17 bases lying between them. The CDR3 region has the DNA TGCGCCAGCAGCTTGCGGCAGGGGCTGGCGAACTCCTACAATGAGCAGTTCTTC. Translating it yields CASSLRQGLANSYNEQFF.